These T cell receptor beta chains were read from a single sample in a study of CD8 T cells in Susac syndrome. One entry per CDR3 protein results from TCRdb running MiXCR on the immunoSEQ multiplex PCR reads. The sample records about 190,000 distinct CDR3 sequences, roughly 94% being singletons. The specimen sequenced was CD4+ T cells from PBMCs. The receptors here all came from a human donor in good health. Both conserved end residues are part of each CDR3. Fields, in order: J gene, clone size, CDR3 length, V gene, D gene, CDR3 DNA, CDR3 protein. A D gene is named only where the DNA matches it firmly. Size is omitted from some rows. Given values are once, few, many or a class for expanded clones.

TRBJ2-1 NA 13 TRBV29-1 TRBD1 TGCAGCGTTGGGAAGGACAGGGGTGTCGAACAGTTCTTC CSVGKDRGVEQFF
TRBJ2-7 NA 13 TRBV20-1 NA TGCAGTGCCCGTGCGCAGGGGCCCTACGAGCAGTACTTC CSARAQGPYEQYF
TRBJ2-1 once 14 TRBV29-1 TRBD2 TGCAGCGTTCGGCAGCGGGAGGTCTTCTATGAGCAGTTCTTC CSVRQREVFYEQFF
TRBJ2-3 NA 15 TRBV20-1 TRBD1 TGCAGTGCTAATAGACAGGGGGCGCCGACAGATACGCAGTATTTT CSANRQGAPTDTQYF
TRBJ2-7 NA 14 TRBV29-1 NA TGCAGCGTTGTGGTGGGGACCCCATCCTACGAGCAGTACTTC CSVVVGTPSYEQYF
TRBJ2-5 few 15 TRBV20-1 TRBD2 TGCAGTGCTAGAGATCTCACGGGAGGGCCCGAGACCCAGTACTTC CSARDLTGGPETQYF
TRBJ1-2 NA 13 TRBV27 TRBD1 TGTGCCAGCAGTTTACAGGGGGCGGGGGGCTACACCTTC CASSLQGAGGYTF
TRBJ1-5 NA 14 TRBV30 NA TGTGCCTGGAGTGCCCTTAATAGCAATCAGCCCCAGCATTTT CAWSALNSNQPQHF
TRBJ2-1 NA 20 TRBV4-3 NA TGCGCCAGCAGCCGAGGGGGAGGAAAAGGTACTTCGGGCTCCTACAATGAGCAGTTCTTC CASSRGGGKGTSGSYNEQFF
TRBJ2-1 NA 15 TRBV7-2 TRBD2 TGTGCCAGCAGCTTAGGGCGCGGGGGGGCGCCTGAGCAGTTCTTC CASSLGRGGAPEQFF
TRBJ1-2 NA 14 TRBV2 NA TGTGCCAGCAGTGATAAACAGGGAAACTATGGCTACACCTTC CASSDKQGNYGYTF
TRBJ2-1 NA 14 TRBV29-1 NA TGCAGCGTGCCCCTACCGGGAGTTTTGAATGAGCAGTTCTTC CSVPLPGVLNEQFF
TRBJ2-3 NA 13 TRBV5-4 TRBD2 TGTGCCAGCAGAATGGGAGGGACAGATACGCAGTATTTT CASRMGGTDTQYF
TRBJ1-6 NA 14 TRBV9 TRBD1 TGTGCCAGCAGCCCCGGGACAGGGTACTCACCCCTCCACTTT CASSPGTGYSPLHF
TRBJ1-2 NA 13 TRBV20-1 NA TGCAGTGCCATCCCGGTTACGGGCCATGGCTACACCTTC CSAIPVTGHGYTF
TRBJ2-3 NA 14 TRBV20-1 NA TGCAGTGTCACTACAGGGTCCTTGTCCGATACGCAGTATTTT CSVTTGSLSDTQYF
TRBJ2-1 once 14 TRBV24-1 NA TGTGCCACCAGTGATTTACTAAGGGACGATGAGCAGTTCTTC CATSDLLRDDEQFF
TRBJ1-1 NA 12 TRBV20-1 NA TGCAGTGCCCACAGGGTAGGGGCTGAAGCTTTCTTT CSAHRVGAEAFF
TRBJ1-2 NA 15 TRBV29-1 TRBD1 TGCAGCGCTGACAGGGGGGAACCTTATAACTATGGCTACACCTTC CSADRGEPYNYGYTF
TRBJ1-1 NA 14 TRBV20-1 TRBD1 TGCAGTGCTCCACCCGGGACAGGGGGCGTCGGAGCTTTCTTT CSAPPGTGGVGAFF
TRBJ2-3 NA 15 TRBV9 NA TGTGCCAGCAGCGTAGAGAGCGGTACCACAGATACGCAGTATTTT CASSVESGTTDTQYF
TRBJ2-3 NA 13 TRBV5-4 NA TGTGCCAGCACCCCAGGCCGCACAGATACGCAGTATTTT CASTPGRTDTQYF
TRBJ2-2 NA 13 TRBV28 NA TGTGCCAGCAGTCCTTCAGGGACCGGGGAGCTGTTTTTT CASSPSGTGELFF
TRBJ2-5 NA 14 TRBV7-2 NA TGTGCCAGCAGCTTAGCGCGGAGTTCGGAGACCCAGTACTTC CASSLARSSETQYF
TRBJ2-3 NA 15 TRBV20-1 NA TGCAGTGCTAGAGAGGATGCGGGGGCCAGGGATACGCAGTATTTT CSAREDAGARDTQYF
TRBJ2-2 NA 16 TRBV5-1 NA TGCGCCAGCAGCTTGGGCCAGGGTCCCGGCACCGGGGAGCTGTTTTTT CASSLGQGPGTGELFF
TRBJ1-2 NA 18 TRBV12-3/TRBV12-4 TRBD1 TGTGCCAGCAGCGGTACCCAGGGGGCGCGAGTGGTAAACTATGGCTACACCTTC CASSGTQGARVVNYGYTF
TRBJ1-2 NA 14 TRBV25-1 NA TGTGCCAGCAGTGAATTGCCAGGAGACTATGGCTACACCTTC CASSELPGDYGYTF
TRBJ2-3 NA 14 TRBV20-1 TRBD1 TGCAGTGCTAGGAGGGACAGTTACACAGATACGCAGTATTTT CSARRDSYTDTQYF
TRBJ2-7 NA 14 TRBV7-2 NA TGTGCCAGCAGCCACCGACAGGAGACTTACGAGCAGTACTTC CASSHRQETYEQYF
TRBJ2-5 few 15 TRBV7-9 TRBD1 TGTGCCAGCAGCTTAGGAGACAGGGGCCAAGAGACCCAGTACTTC CASSLGDRGQETQYF
TRBJ1-4 NA 17 TRBV15 TRBD1 TGTGCCACCAGCAGAAACCCACCCGGGACAGCTGATGAAAAACTGTTTTTT CATSRNPPGTADEKLFF
TRBJ1-5 NA 12 TRBV29-1 TRBD1 TGCAGCGCCACAGGGGGGGAAGGGGCCCAGCATTTT CSATGGEGAQHF
TRBJ1-2 NA 12 TRBV12-3/TRBV12-4 TRBD1 TGTGCCAGCAGTCCAGGACAGGATGGCTACACCTTC CASSPGQDGYTF
TRBJ2-7 NA 12 TRBV20-1 TRBD1 TGCAGTGCTAGTGCAGGGGGCTACGAGCAGTACTTC CSASAGGYEQYF
TRBJ2-7 NA 11 TRBV12-3/TRBV12-4 NA TGTGCCAGCAGCGGGGTTGGGGAGCAGTACTTC CASSGVGEQYF
TRBJ1-2 NA 13 TRBV9 NA TGTGCCAGCAGCCCCCGGACAGACTATGGCTACACCTTC CASSPRTDYGYTF
TRBJ2-1 NA 14 TRBV30 TRBD2 TGTGCCTGGAGTGTAGGGCTAGCGGTCGGTGAGCAGTTCTTC CAWSVGLAVGEQFF
TRBJ2-2 NA 14 TRBV20-1 NA TGCAGTGCCCTCAGGACCCTGAACACCGGGGAGCTGTTTTTT CSALRTLNTGELFF
TRBJ2-5 NA 16 TRBV2 TRBD2 TGTGCCAGCAGCGCTCAAGGGACTAGCCGCGGGGAGACCCAGTACTTC CASSAQGTSRGETQYF
TRBJ2-7 NA 13 TRBV16 NA TGTGCCAGCAGCCACGGTGGTAGGTACGAGCAGTACTTC CASSHGGRYEQYF
TRBJ2-5 NA 15 TRBV5-1 TRBD2 TGCGCCAGCAGCTTGGGGTCTAGCGGGGAAGAGACCCAGTACTTC CASSLGSSGEETQYF
TRBJ2-3 NA 15 TRBV14 NA TGTGCCAGCAGCGTACGGGGGGCCAGCACAGATACGCAGTATTTT CASSVRGASTDTQYF
TRBJ2-1 NA 16 TRBV7-8 NA TGTGCCAGCAGCCTCGTTGGGGGGGGCTCCAACAATGAGCAGTTCTTC CASSLVGGGSNNEQFF
TRBJ1-1 NA 11 TRBV30 NA TGTGCCTCCGGGGCAAGGACTGAAGCTTTCTTT CASGARTEAFF